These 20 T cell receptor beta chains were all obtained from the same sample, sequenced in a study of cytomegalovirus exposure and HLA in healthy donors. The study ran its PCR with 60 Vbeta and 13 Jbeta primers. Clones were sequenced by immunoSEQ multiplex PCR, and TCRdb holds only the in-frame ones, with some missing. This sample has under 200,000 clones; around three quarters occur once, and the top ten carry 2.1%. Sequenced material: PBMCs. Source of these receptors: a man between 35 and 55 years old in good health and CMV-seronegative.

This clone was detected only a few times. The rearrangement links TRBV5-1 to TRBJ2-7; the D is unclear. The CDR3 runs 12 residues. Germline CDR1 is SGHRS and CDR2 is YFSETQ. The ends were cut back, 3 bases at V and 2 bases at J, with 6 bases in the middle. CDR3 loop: CASSSGAYEQYF. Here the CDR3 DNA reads TGCGCCAGCAGCTCCGGAGCCTACGAGCAGTACTTC.

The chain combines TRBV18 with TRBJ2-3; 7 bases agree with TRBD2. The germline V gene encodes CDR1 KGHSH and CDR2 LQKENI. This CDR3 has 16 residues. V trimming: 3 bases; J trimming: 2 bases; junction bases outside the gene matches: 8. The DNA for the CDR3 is TGTGCCAGCTCACCCCGGCCTAGCGGATCCACAGATACGCAGTATTTT. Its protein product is CASSPRPSGSTDTQYF.

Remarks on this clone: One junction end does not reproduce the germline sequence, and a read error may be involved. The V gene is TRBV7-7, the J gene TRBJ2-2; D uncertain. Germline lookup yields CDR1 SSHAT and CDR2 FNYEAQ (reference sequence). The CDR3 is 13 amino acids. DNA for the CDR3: TGTGCTAGCAGCTTACGGTACACCGGGGAGCTGTTTTTT. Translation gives CASSLRYTGELFF.

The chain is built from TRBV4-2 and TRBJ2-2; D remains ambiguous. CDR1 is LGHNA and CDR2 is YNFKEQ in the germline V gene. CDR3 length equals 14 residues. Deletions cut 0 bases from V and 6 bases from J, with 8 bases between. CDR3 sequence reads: CASSQDPLAGELFF. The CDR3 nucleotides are TGTGCCAGCAGCCAAGATCCCCTAGCCGGGGAGCTGTTTTTT.

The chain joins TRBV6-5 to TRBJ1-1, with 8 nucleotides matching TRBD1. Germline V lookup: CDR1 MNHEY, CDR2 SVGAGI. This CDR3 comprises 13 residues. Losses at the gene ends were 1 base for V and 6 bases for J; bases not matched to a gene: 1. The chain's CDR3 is CASSYLTGAEAFF. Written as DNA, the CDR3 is TGTGCCAGCAGTTACTTGACAGGGGCTGAAGCTTTCTTT.

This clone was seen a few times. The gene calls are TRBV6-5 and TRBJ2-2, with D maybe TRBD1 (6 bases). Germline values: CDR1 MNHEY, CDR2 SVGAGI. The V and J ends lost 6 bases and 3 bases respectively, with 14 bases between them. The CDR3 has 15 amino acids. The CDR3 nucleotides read TGTGCCAGCAGGGCCAGGGGTGCGTACACCGGGGAGCTGTTTTTT. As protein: CASRARGAYTGELFF.

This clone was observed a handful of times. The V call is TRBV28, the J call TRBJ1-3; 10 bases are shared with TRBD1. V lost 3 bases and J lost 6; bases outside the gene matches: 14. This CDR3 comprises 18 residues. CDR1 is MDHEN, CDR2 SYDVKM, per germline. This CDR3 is CASSFPPDRGLDQNTIYF. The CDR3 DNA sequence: TGTGCCAGCAGTTTCCCTCCTGACAGGGGGCTTGATCAAAACACCATATATTTT. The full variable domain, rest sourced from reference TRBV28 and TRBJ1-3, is DVKVTQSSRYLVKRTGEKVFLECVQDMDHENMFWYRQDPGLGLRLIYFSYDVKMKEKGDIPEGYSVSREKKERFSLILESASTNQTSMYLCASSFPPDRGLDQNTIYFGEGSWLTVV.

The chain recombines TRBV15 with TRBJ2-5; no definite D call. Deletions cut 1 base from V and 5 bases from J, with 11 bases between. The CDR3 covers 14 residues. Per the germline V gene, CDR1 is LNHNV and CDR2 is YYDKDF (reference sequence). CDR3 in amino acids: CATSRASVSETQYF. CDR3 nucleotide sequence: TGTGCCACCAGCAGAGCCAGCGTTAGCGAGACCCAGTACTTC.

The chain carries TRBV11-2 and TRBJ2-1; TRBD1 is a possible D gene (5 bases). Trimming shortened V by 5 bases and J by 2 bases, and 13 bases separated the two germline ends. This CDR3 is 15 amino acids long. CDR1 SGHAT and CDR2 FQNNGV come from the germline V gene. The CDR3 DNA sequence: TGTGCCAGCAGCCTACAGGTAGTGGCCTACAATGAGCAGTTCTTC. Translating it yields CASSLQVVAYNEQFF. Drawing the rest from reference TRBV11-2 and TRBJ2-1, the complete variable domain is EAGVAQSPRYKIIEKRQSVAFWCNPISGHATLYWYQQILGQGPKLLIQFQNNGVVDDSQLPKDRFSAERLKGVDSTLKIQPAKLEDSAVYLCASSLQVVAYNEQFFGPGTRLTVL.

In DNA, the CDR3 is TGTGCCAGCAGACGGACTATCGAGACCCAGTACTTC. This codes for CASRRTIETQYF. The V and J genes are TRBV7-8 and TRBJ2-5; D is perhaps TRBD2 (6 bases). This CDR3 spans 12 amino acids. V was shortened by 6 bases and J by 5 bases, with 10 bases between the two germline ends. The germline V gene encodes CDR1 SGHVS and CDR2 FQNEAQ.

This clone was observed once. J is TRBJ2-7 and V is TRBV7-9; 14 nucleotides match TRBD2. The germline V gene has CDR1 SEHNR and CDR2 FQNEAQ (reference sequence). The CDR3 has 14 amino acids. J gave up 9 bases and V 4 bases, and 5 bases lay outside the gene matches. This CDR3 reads CASSSGLAGVVQYF. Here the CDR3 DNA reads TGTGCCAGCAGCTCGGGACTAGCGGGAGTGGTGCAGTACTTC.

The DNA for the CDR3 is TGTGCCAGCAGCCAAGCTGTGGGCTGGACTGAAGCTTTCTTT. Its protein product is CASSQAVGWTEAFF. The rearrangement links TRBV14 to TRBJ1-1; D remains unclear. Germline CDR1 reads SGHDN; CDR2 reads FVKESK. The CDR3 length is 14 residues. Deletions cut 1 base from V and 5 bases from J, with 11 bases between.

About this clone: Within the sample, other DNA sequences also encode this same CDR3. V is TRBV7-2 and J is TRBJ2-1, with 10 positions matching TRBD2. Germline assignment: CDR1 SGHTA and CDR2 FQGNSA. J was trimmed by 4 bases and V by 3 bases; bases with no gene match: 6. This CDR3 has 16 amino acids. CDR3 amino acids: CASSLGLARRYNEQFF. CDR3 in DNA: TGTGCCAGCAGCTTGGGACTAGCGAGAAGATACAATGAGCAGTTCTTC.

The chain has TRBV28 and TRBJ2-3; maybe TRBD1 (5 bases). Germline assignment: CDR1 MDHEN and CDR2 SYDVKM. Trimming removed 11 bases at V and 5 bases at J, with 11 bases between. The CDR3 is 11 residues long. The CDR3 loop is CAAQGVDTQYF. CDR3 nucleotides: TGTGCCGCCCAAGGGGTAGATACGCAGTATTTT.

CDR3 loop: CASSPDRNNSPLHF. The CDR3 DNA sequence: TGTGCCAGCAGCCCCGACAGGAATAATTCACCCCTCCACTTT. This chain uses TRBV9 with TRBJ1-6, with D perhaps TRBD1 (6 bases). Trimming shortened V by 4 bases and J by 5 bases, and 10 bases separated the two germline ends. CDR1 is SGDLS and CDR2 is YYNGEE in the germline V gene. The CDR3 runs 14 residues.

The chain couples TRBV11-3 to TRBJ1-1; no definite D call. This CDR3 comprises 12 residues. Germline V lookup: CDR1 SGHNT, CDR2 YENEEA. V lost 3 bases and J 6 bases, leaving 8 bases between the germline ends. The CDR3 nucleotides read TGTGCCAGCAGCTTGAGCGGGGCTGAAGCTTTCTTT. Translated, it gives CASSLSGAEAFF. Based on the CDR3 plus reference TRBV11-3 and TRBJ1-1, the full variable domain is EAGVVQSPRYKIIEKKQPVAFWCNPISGHNTLYWYLQNLGQGPELLIRYENEEAVDDSQLPKDRFSAERLKGVDSTLKIQPAELGDSAVYLCASSLSGAEAFFGQGTRLTVV.

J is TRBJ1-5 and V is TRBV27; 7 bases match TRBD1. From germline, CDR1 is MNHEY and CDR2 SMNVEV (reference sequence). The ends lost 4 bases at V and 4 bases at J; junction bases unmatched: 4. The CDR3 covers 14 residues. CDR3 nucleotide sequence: TGTGCCAGCAGTTCGGACAGGAGTAATCAGCCCCAGCATTTT. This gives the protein CASSSDRSNQPQHF.

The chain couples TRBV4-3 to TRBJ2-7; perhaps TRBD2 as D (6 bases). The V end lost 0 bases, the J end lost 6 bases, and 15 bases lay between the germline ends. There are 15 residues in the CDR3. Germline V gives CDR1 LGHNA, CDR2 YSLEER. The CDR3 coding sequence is TGCGCCAGCAGCCAAGATCGGGAGTGGCCCAGCGAGCAGTACTTC. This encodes CASSQDREWPSEQYF.

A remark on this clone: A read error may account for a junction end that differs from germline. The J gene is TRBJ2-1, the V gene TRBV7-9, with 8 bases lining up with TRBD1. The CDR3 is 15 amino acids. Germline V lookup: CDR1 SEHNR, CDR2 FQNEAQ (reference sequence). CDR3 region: CSSRLGQGPYNEQFF. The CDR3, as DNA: TGTTCCAGCAGATTAGGACAGGGCCCCTACAATGAGCAGTTCTTC. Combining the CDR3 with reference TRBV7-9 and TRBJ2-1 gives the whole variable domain DTGVSQNPRHKITKRGQNVTFRCDPISEHNRLYWYRQTLGQGPEFLTYFQNEAQLEKSRLLSDRFSAERPKGSFSTLEIQRTEQGDSAMYLCSSRLGQGPYNEQFFGPGTRLTVL.

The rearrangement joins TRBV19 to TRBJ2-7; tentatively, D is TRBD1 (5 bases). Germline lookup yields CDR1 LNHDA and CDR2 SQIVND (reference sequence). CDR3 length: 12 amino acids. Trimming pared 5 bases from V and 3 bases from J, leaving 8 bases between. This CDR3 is CASSGAGYEQYF. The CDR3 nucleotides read TGTGCCAGTAGTGGGGCTGGCTACGAGCAGTACTTC.